This is a list of T cell receptor beta chains from one sample in a study of blood T cell repertoires in COVID-19. Some clones are missing from TCRdb's copy, which holds only in-frame ones; the method was immunoSEQ multiplex PCR. The sample lists about 160,000 clones, approximately 80% occurring once. Material for sequencing was PBMCs or T cells enriched from blood (not recorded which). The receptor source for this set is a woman between 50 and 59 years old who had recovered from COVID-19. CDR3s include the opening cysteine and the closing phenylalanine or tryptophan. D genes are given only for firm matches. The listing skips clone size in some rows; elsewhere it reads once, few, many or a size class.

>NA|16|TRBD1|TRBJ2-4|TRBV5-1
CASSSGTGGDKNIQYF
TGCGCCAGCAGCTCCGGGACAGGGGGTGACAAAAACATTCAGTACTTC
>NA|14|TRBD2|TRBJ2-7|TRBV19
CASRSGGKAGEQYF
TGTGCCAGTCGTAGCGGGGGGAAGGCGGGCGAGCAGTACTTC
>NA|14|NA|TRBJ2-4|TRBV3-1/TRBV3-2
CASSRRQEANIQYF
TGTGCCAGCAGCCGCCGACAGGAAGCCAACATTCAGTACTTC
>NA|17|NA|TRBJ2-7|TRBV4-2
CASSQSYAGDWTYEQYF
TGTGCCAGCAGCCAATCGTACGCGGGTGATTGGACCTACGAGCAGTACTTC
>NA|14|NA|TRBJ2-3|TRBV28
CASSRTTGLVAQYF
TGTGCCAGCAGTCGAACCACAGGGTTAGTGGCGCAGTATTTT
>NA|14|NA|TRBJ2-5|TRBV7-9
CASSFPRGQETQYF
TGTGCCAGCAGCTTTCCCCGGGGCCAAGAGACCCAGTACTTC
>few|18|NA|TRBJ1-2|TRBV7-2
CASSPGGDNRAWNYGYTF
TGTGCCAGCAGTCCGGGAGGGGATAATCGGGCATGGAACTATGGCTACACCTTC
>NA|14|TRBD1|TRBJ1-6|TRBV7-8
CASSLSQGESPLHF
TGTGCCAGCAGCTTATCGCAGGGGGAATCACCCCTCCACTTT
>NA|19|TRBD2|TRBJ2-3|TRBV7-8
CASSLRSSAPRGGTDTQYF
TGTGCCAGCAGCTTAAGATCTTCCGCCCCTCGGGGGGGCACAGATACGCAGTATTTT
>NA|14|NA|TRBJ1-1|TRBV5-6
CASRRRSGVPEAFF
TGTGCCAGCAGGCGGAGGTCCGGGGTCCCTGAAGCTTTCTTT
>NA|14|NA|TRBJ1-4|TRBV7-2
CASSFSAGNEKLFF
TGTGCCAGCAGCTTTTCCGCGGGTAATGAAAAACTGTTTTTT
>NA|15|NA|TRBJ2-1|TRBV24-1
CATSDQGTTYNEQFF
TGTGCCACCAGTGATCAGGGGACAACCTACAATGAGCAGTTCTTC
>NA|15|TRBD1|TRBJ1-1|TRBV4-3
CASSRPGTENTEAFF
TGCGCCAGCAGCCGTCCGGGGACAGAGAACACTGAAGCTTTCTTT
>NA|16|NA|TRBJ1-4|TRBV19
CASSLQGKTTNEKLFF
TGTGCCAGTAGTCTACAGGGCAAAACAACTAATGAAAAACTGTTTTTT
>once|16|NA|TRBJ2-7|TRBV28
CASSLLSGGNRYEQYF
TGTGCCAGCAGTTTATTAAGCGGAGGGAACCGCTACGAGCAGTACTTC
>NA|15|TRBD2|TRBJ2-5|TRBV28
CASSFSGIARETQYF
TGTGCCAGCAGTTTTAGCGGGATTGCACGGGAGACCCAGTACTTC
>NA|15|NA|TRBJ2-7|TRBV5-8
CASRERQPSSYEQYF
TGTGCCAGCAGAGAGCGGCAGCCGAGTTCCTACGAGCAGTACTTC
>NA|14|NA|TRBJ1-2|TRBV6-5
CASSYSLGQGGYTF
TGTGCCAGCAGTTACTCCCTTGGACAAGGTGGCTACACCTTC
>NA|16|TRBD2|TRBJ2-1|TRBV7-9
CASQSASGLPINEQFF
TGTGCCAGTCAATCCGCTAGCGGCCTCCCTATCAATGAGCAGTTCTTC
>NA|12|NA|TRBJ1-1|TRBV7-3
CASSVQAREAFF
TGTGCCAGCAGCGTACAGGCCCGTGAAGCTTTCTTT
>NA|11|NA|TRBJ2-1|TRBV19
CASSTYNEQFF
TGTGCCAGTAGTACGTACAATGAGCAGTTCTTC
>NA|15|TRBD2|TRBJ2-3|TRBV7-2
CASTVGLADTDTQYF
TGTGCCAGCACCGTCGGACTAGCGGACACAGATACGCAGTATTTT
>NA|13|TRBD1|TRBJ1-2|TRBV11-2
CASSPQGDYGYTF
TGTGCCAGCAGCCCCCAGGGGGACTATGGCTACACCTTC
>NA|15|NA|TRBJ2-2|TRBV6-5
CASSLRQGFTGELFF
TGTGCCAGCAGTTTGAGGCAGGGGTTCACCGGGGAGCTGTTTTTT
>NA|15|NA|TRBJ2-7|TRBV27
CASSFEASGTYEQYF
TGTGCCAGCAGTTTCGAGGCCTCGGGAACCTACGAGCAGTACTTC
>NA|17|NA|TRBJ2-3|TRBV5-1
CASSLGRNGGRTDTQYF
TGCGCCAGCAGCTTGGGTCGTAACGGCGGGCGCACAGATACGCAGTATTTT